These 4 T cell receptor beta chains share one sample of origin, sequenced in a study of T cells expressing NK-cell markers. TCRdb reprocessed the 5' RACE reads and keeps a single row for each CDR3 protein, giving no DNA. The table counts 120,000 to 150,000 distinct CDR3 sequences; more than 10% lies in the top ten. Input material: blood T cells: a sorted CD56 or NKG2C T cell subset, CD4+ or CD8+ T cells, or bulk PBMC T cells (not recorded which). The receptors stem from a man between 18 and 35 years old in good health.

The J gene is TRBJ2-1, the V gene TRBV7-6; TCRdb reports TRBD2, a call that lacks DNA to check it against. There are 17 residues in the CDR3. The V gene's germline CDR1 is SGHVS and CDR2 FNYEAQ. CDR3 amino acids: CASSSSYSGSEYNEQFF.

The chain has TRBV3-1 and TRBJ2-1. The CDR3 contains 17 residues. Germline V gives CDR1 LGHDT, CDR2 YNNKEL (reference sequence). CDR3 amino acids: CASSRRRTGSSYNEQFF.

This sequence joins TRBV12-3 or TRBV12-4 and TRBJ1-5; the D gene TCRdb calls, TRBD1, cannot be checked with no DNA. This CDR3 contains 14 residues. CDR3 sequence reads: CASSPGQGHQPQHF.

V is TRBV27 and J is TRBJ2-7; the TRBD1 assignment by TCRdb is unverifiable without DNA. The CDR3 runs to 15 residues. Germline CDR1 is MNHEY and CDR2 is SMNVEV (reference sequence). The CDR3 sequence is CATVGYRGSSYEQYF.